Listed below are T cell receptor beta chains from one sample, sequenced in a study of T cells in Graves' hyperthyroidism and ophthalmopathy. One entry per CDR3 protein, called by TCRdb with MiXCR from the multiplex PCR reads. The table shows under 350,000 distinct CDR3 sequences, with 21% occurring only once. The sequencing input was blood. The source is a woman aged 45-65 years with Graves' hyperthyroidism. CDR3s leave out the opening cysteine and the closing phenylalanine or tryptophan.

V,J,CDR3
TRBV7-6,TRBJ2-6,ASSFSLRAGGFGANVLT
TRBV9,TRBJ2-3,ASSVDPASTDTQY
TRBV9,TRBJ2-3,ASSVTSGVTDTQY
TRBV5-1,TRBJ2-7,ASSAGQGANEQY
TRBV5-1,TRBJ1-5,ASSSEGPSNQPQH
TRBV27,TRBJ2-2,ASRLAGGPGTGELF
TRBV10-1,TRBJ2-1,ASRTLAKAHYNEQF
TRBV27,TRBJ1-2,ASSSPGTGNYGYT
TRBV10-3,TRBJ2-7,AISDGQGWEQY
TRBV2,TRBJ2-1,ASIGQAYNEQF
TRBV5-1,TRBJ2-4,ASSPGGAQNIQY
TRBV5-6,TRBJ1-2,ASSSPVWDRVDNGYT
TRBV28,TRBJ1-1,ASSFPGGTEAF
TRBV20-1,TRBJ2-1,SATGLAGDEQF
TRBV11-2,TRBJ1-4,ASSRQGGNEKLF
TRBV25-1,TRBJ1-2,ASSAHGGYGYT
TRBV2,TRBJ1-1,ASFWAGGTEAF
TRBV3-1,TRBJ2-5,ASSHSGGVETQY
TRBV20-1,TRBJ2-6,SATRPRLAGVGGANVLT
TRBV4-1,TRBJ2-7,ASSLPQGAAYEQY
TRBV30,TRBJ2-7,AWRPGSYEQY
TRBV10-3,TRBJ2-5,AIGVGLGGETQY
TRBV18,TRBJ1-5,ASSQGGLVNQPQH
TRBV12-3/TRBV12-4,TRBJ1-1,ASSLGGAGTEAF
TRBV5-1,TRBJ2-7,ASRRDWNRGMGTYEQY
TRBV7-2,TRBJ2-7,ASSSSRYEQY
TRBV6-9,TRBJ1-4,ASSCGHLTNEKLF
TRBV6-1,TRBJ2-1,ASSLGRDEQF
TRBV7-2,TRBJ2-1,ASSLGLAGVGEQF
TRBV6-1,TRBJ2-7,ASSEMRGASEQY
TRBV28,TRBJ2-1,ASSLRSGSRYNEQF
TRBV28,NA,ASSSRGLGETQF
TRBV27,TRBJ2-1,ASTASGRTAYNEQF
TRBV12-3/TRBV12-4,TRBJ2-4,ASSLRGTKNIQY
TRBV6-2/TRBV6-3,TRBJ2-2,ASINGGYAGELF
TRBV9,TRBJ2-3,ASSVGTGGADTQY
TRBV29-1,TRBJ2-1,SVAELAGPYNEQF
TRBV6-1,TRBJ1-4,ASEGTTPWGEKLF
TRBV7-9,TRBJ1-5,ASSSGTTNQPQH
TRBV6-1,TRBJ2-1,ASSEGSGGHNEQF
TRBV20-1,TRBJ2-5,SARLSSGLGQETQY